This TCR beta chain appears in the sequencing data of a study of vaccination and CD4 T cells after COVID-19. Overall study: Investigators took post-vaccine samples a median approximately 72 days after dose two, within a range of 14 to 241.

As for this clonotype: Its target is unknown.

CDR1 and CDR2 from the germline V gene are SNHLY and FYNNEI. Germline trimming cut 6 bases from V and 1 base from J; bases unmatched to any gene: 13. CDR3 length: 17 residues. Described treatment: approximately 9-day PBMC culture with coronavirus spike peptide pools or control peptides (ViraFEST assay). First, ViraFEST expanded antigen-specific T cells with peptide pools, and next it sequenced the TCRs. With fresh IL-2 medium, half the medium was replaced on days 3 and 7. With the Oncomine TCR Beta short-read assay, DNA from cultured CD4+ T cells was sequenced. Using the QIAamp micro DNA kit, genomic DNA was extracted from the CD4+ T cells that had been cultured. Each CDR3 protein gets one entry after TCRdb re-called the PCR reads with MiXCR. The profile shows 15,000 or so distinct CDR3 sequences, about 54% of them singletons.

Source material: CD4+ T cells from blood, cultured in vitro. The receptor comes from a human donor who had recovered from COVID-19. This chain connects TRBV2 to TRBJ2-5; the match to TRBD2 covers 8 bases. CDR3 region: CASRVRGGRGAQETQYF. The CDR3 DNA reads TGTGCCAGCAGGGTCCGGGGGGGCCGGGGGGCCCAAGAGACCCAGTACTTC.